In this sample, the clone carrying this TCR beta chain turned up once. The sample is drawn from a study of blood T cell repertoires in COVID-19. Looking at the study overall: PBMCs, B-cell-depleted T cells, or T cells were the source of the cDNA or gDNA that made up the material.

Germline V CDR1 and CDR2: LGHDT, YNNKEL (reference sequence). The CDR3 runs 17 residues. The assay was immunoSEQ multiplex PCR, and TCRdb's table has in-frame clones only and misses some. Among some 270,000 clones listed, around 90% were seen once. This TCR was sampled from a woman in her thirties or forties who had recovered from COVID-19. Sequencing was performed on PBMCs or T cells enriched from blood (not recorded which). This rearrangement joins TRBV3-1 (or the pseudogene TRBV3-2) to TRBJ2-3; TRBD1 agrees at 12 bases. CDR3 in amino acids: CAAKGTGGETSTDTQYF. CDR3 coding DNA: TGTGCTGCCAAAGGGACAGGGGGCGAAACTAGCACAGATACGCAGTATTTT.